Each of the 27 T cell receptor beta chains below was sequenced from the same sample in a study of cytomegalovirus exposure and HLA in healthy donors. Produced via immunoSEQ multiplex PCR; TCRdb's table is partial and in-frame only. The sample gives fewer than 60,000 clones, over 85% of which show up once; approximately 8% is in the top ten. Sequencing was done on a sample of PBMCs. These receptors originate from a woman under 30 in good health and CMV-seropositive.

The genes are TRBV7-3 and TRBJ2-2, with 8 bases aligning to TRBD2. This CDR3 spans 15 amino acids. Germline lookup yields CDR1 SGHTA and CDR2 FQGTGA. V was clipped by 5 bases and J by 3 bases; unmatched bases: 5. CDR3 bases: TGTGCCAGCAGCCCAGCGGGAGAAGACACCGGGGAGCTGTTTTTT. It encodes CASSPAGEDTGELFF.

V and J are TRBV4-1 and TRBJ2-1, with D tentatively TRBD1 (6 bases). The CDR3 is 13 amino acids. The V end lost 6 bases, the J end lost 4 bases, and 10 bases lay between the germline ends. CDR1 is MGHRA and CDR2 is YSYEKL in the germline V gene. CDR3 protein: CASSGGGYNEQFF. For the CDR3, the DNA is TGCGCCAGCAGTGGGGGCGGGTACAATGAGCAGTTCTTC.

V and J are TRBV7-3 and TRBJ2-6, with 7 bases aligning to TRBD1. The ends lost 5 bases at V and 0 bases at J; junction bases unmatched: 7. The germline CDR1 and CDR2 sequences are SGHTA and FQGTGA. The length of the CDR3 is 17 residues. The CDR3, as DNA: TGTGCCAGCAGCCTACCGACAGGGAGCTCTGGGGCCAACGTCCTGACTTTC. Translated, it gives CASSLPTGSSGANVLTF.

This chain connects TRBV4-2 to TRBJ2-7; D gene ambiguous. Germline CDR1 is LGHNA and CDR2 is YNFKEQ. The germline V and J ends were trimmed by 4 bases and 3 bases, with 16 bases remaining between them. The CDR3 has 15 residues. The CDR3 DNA reads as TGTGCCAGCAGCCGAGACCGCCTATCAAACTACGAGCAGTACTTC. Amino acids: CASSRDRLSNYEQYF.

V is TRBV7-6 and J is TRBJ2-1; D might be TRBD2 (6 bases). The CDR3 spans 15 residues. Trimming pared 5 bases from V and 7 bases from J, leaving 18 bases between. CDR1 and CDR2 from the germline V gene are SGHVS and FNYEAQ. The CDR3 coding sequence is TGTGCCAGCAGCAGGAGGGCTGCTGGGAGAAATGAGCAGTTCTTC. Amino acid sequence: CASSRRAAGRNEQFF.

The V call is TRBV4-3, the J call TRBJ2-7; the match to TRBD1 covers 7 bases. The CDR3 is made up of 15 amino acids. Germline lookup yields CDR1 LGHNA and CDR2 YSLEER. Trimming at V came to 2 bases and at J to 3 bases, leaving 7 bases not matched to a gene. The CDR3 loop is CASSQLQGLGYEQYF. The CDR3 DNA follows: TGCGCCAGCAGCCAACTACAGGGGCTTGGCTACGAGCAGTACTTC.

V gene TRBV15 combines with J gene TRBJ2-7, with 8 bases fitting TRBD2. The germline V gene has CDR1 LNHNV and CDR2 YYDKDF (reference sequence). The CDR3 contains 16 residues. V lost 3 bases and J lost 3; bases outside the gene matches: 10. CDR3 residues: CATSRDALAGVYEQYF. For the CDR3, the DNA is TGTGCCACCAGCAGGGACGCCCTAGCGGGTGTCTACGAGCAGTACTTC. The whole variable domain, remainder taken from reference TRBV15 and TRBJ2-7, is DAMVIQNPRYQVTQFGKPVTLSCSQTLNHNVMYWYQQKSSQAPKLLFHYYDKDFNNEADTPDNFQSRRPNTSFCFLDIRSPGLGDTAMYLCATSRDALAGVYEQYFGPGTRLTVT.

This rearrangement joins TRBV11-1 to TRBJ2-1, with a tentative D call TRBD1 (5 bases). The CDR3 has 13 amino acids. Germline V CDR1 and CDR2: SGHAT, FQDESV (reference sequence). Trimming cost V 6 bases and J 5 bases, with 11 bases left between them. The CDR3 sequence is CASRDSADNEQFF. CDR3 in DNA: TGTGCCAGCAGAGACAGTGCCGACAATGAGCAGTTCTTC.

The rearrangement joins TRBV7-3 to TRBJ2-2; TRBD2 is a possible D gene (7 bases). The V end was cut by 3 bases, the J end by 5 bases, with 13 bases between. The CDR3 has 15 amino acids. CDR1 SGHTA and CDR2 FQGTGA come from the germline V gene. This chain's CDR3 is CASSLRGRDTGELFF. DNA of the CDR3: TGTGCCAGCAGCTTGCGGGGGCGAGATACCGGGGAGCTGTTTTTT. Full variable domain (missing parts from reference TRBV7-3 and TRBJ2-2): GAGVSQTPSNKVTEKGKYVELRCDPISGHTALYWYRQSLGQGPEFLIYFQGTGAADDSGLPNDRFFAVRPEGSVSTLKIQRTERGDSAVYLCASSLRGRDTGELFFGEGSRLTVL.

This chain links TRBV18 with TRBJ1-4, with 11 bases that match TRBD1. The CDR3 has 19 amino acids. Germline trimming cut 3 bases from V and 6 bases from J; bases unmatched to any gene: 15. The germline CDR1 and CDR2 sequences are KGHSH and LQKENI. This CDR3 is CASSPLPGQGALGYEKLFF. The CDR3 DNA reads TGTGCCAGCTCACCTTTGCCCGGACAGGGGGCGCTGGGATATGAAAAACTGTTTTTT.

This chain joins TRBV28 and TRBJ2-3; D possibly corresponds to TRBD2 (5 bases). V lost 1 base, J lost 0 bases, and 17 bases lay in between. The CDR3 runs 18 residues. Germline V lookup: CDR1 MDHEN, CDR2 SYDVKM. The CDR3 spells CASSLFPRWEWSTDTQYF. The CDR3 DNA is TGTGCCAGCAGTTTATTCCCCCGTTGGGAGTGGAGCACAGATACGCAGTATTTT.

This rearrangement joins TRBV7-2 to TRBJ1-2, with D perhaps matching TRBD1 (5 bases). The CDR3 spans 15 residues. Germline loops: CDR1 SGHTA, CDR2 FQGNSA. Trimming left V 1 base short and J 7 bases short, with 16 bases between. CDR3: CASSLGVQGGGGYTF. Here the CDR3 DNA reads TGTGCCAGCAGCTTAGGAGTTCAGGGTGGTGGTGGCTACACCTTC.

Of note for this clone: The junction departs from the called germline gene at one end, perhaps through a read error. The chain combines TRBV27 with TRBJ1-2; D is possibly TRBD1 (6 bases). The CDR3 runs to 13 residues. Germline CDR1 MNHEY, CDR2 SMNVEV (reference sequence). The CDR3 protein is CTSRAAGADGYTF. CDR3 coding DNA: TGTACCAGCAGGGCGGCAGGGGCTGATGGCTACACCTTC.

The rearrangement uses TRBV28 and TRBJ1-1; TRBD1 aligns across 9 bases. This CDR3 is 15 amino acids long. V dropped 5 bases and J dropped 4; count of bases not matched to a gene: 8. Germline V gene lookup returns CDR1 MDHEN and CDR2 SYDVKM. The CDR3 here is CASSPTDRGITEAFF. The CDR3 DNA sequence: TGTGCCAGCAGTCCCACCGACAGGGGGATCACTGAAGCTTTCTTT.

The chain joins TRBV4-2 to TRBJ2-2, with a possible D match to TRBD2 (5 bases). Trimming took off 0 bases at V and 6 bases at J, with 20 bases between the two ends. The CDR3 length is 18 residues. CDR1 and CDR2 (germline): LGHNA, YNFKEQ. The CDR3 spells CASSQENLVASGSGELFF. The CDR3 DNA is TGTGCCAGCAGCCAAGAGAATTTGGTAGCCTCGGGATCCGGGGAGCTGTTTTTT.

This chain uses TRBV7-8 with TRBJ1-3, with D maybe TRBD1 (6 bases). The germline V gene has CDR1 SGHVS and CDR2 FQNEAQ. The CDR3 contains 16 residues. V was pared by 4 bases and J by 1 base, with 14 bases between. In nucleotides, the CDR3 is TGTGCCAGCAGCTCGCAGGGACATCAGTCTGGAAACACCATATATTTT. It yields the protein CASSSQGHQSGNTIYF.

The rearrangement links TRBV19 to TRBJ2-2; perhaps TRBD1 as D (5 bases). This CDR3 has 14 residues. The V end was cut by 6 bases, the J end by 4 bases, with 12 bases between. Germline V lookup: CDR1 LNHDA, CDR2 SQIVND (reference sequence). The CDR3 nucleotides are TGTGCCAGTAGGGTTGACAGTGCCACCGGGGAGCTGTTTTTT. Its translation is CASRVDSATGELFF.

V usage is TRBV4-2 and J usage is TRBJ2-7; 7 nucleotides align to TRBD2. This CDR3 is 15 amino acids long. Germline CDR1 is LGHNA and CDR2 is YNFKEQ. The junction had 5 bases not matched to a gene; V was cut back by 0 bases and J by 3 bases. CDR3 nucleotide sequence: TGTGCCAGCAGCCAAGAAAGCGGGAACTACTACGAGCAGTACTTC. It specifies CASSQESGNYYEQYF.

The chain is built from TRBV30 and TRBJ1-5; 7 bases agree with TRBD1. Germline lookup yields CDR1 GTSNPN and CDR2 SVGIG (reference sequence). This CDR3 is 14 amino acids long. Losses at the gene ends were 2 bases for V and 4 bases for J; bases not matched to a gene: 5. The CDR3 loop reads CAWSQGQLNQPQHF. CDR3 nucleotide sequence: TGTGCCTGGAGTCAGGGACAGTTGAATCAGCCCCAGCATTTT.

V and J are TRBV18 and TRBJ1-6; possibly TRBD1 for D (6 bases). The CDR3 loop spans 15 amino acids. Germline lookup yields CDR1 KGHSH and CDR2 LQKENI. V was pared by 6 bases and J by 9 bases, with 18 bases between. The CDR3 coding sequence is TGTGCCAGCTCCCGGGACATACGTGGGAGTTCACCCCTCCACTTT. Protein: CASSRDIRGSSPLHF.

This chain connects TRBV7-2 to TRBJ2-1, with 12 bases that match TRBD2. This CDR3 has 16 amino acids. Per the germline V gene, CDR1 is SGHTA and CDR2 is FQGNSA. J was trimmed by 7 bases and V by 1 base; bases with no gene match: 5. CDR3 sequence (DNA): TGTGCCAGCAGCTTAGGGCCTAGCGGGAGGGGGAATGAGCAGTTCTTC. It is translated as CASSLGPSGRGNEQFF.

This clone appeared a single time. The chain combines TRBV6-4 with TRBJ2-3, with 12 bases lining up with TRBD2. V trimming: 2 bases; J trimming: 3 bases; junction bases outside the gene matches: 0. This CDR3 comprises 15 residues. Germline V lookup: CDR1 MRHNA, CDR2 SNTAGT. The CDR3 region is CASSDGTSGTDTQYF. The DNA of the CDR3 is TGTGCCAGCAGTGACGGGACTAGCGGGACAGATACGCAGTATTTT.

The chain uses TRBV28 and TRBJ1-4, with TRBD1 identical over 7 bases. The CDR3 covers 13 residues. CDR1 is MDHEN and CDR2 is SYDVKM in the germline V gene. V dropped 7 bases and J dropped 6; count of bases not matched to a gene: 5. For the CDR3, the DNA is TGTGCCAGCACCCCGACAGGGCATGAAAAACTGTTTTTT. This encodes CASTPTGHEKLFF.

This chain joins TRBV1 and TRBJ2-7; the table's TRBD2 call for D was not verified on the DNA. TRBV1 corresponds to a pseudogene. The CDR3 runs to 13 residues. The CDR3 coding sequence is TGCACCAGCAGCCAAGGCGTAGTGTACGAGCAGTACTTC. Its protein is CTSSQGVVYEQYF.

This clone was counted once. The chain is built from TRBV11-2 and TRBJ2-7; D gene ambiguous. Deletions cut 1 base from V and 6 bases from J, with 10 bases between. Germline V gene lookup returns CDR1 SGHAT and CDR2 FQNNGV. The length of the CDR3 is 13 residues. CDR3 region: CASSLGVLGEQYF. The DNA of the CDR3 is TGTGCCAGCAGCTTAGGGGTCCTAGGCGAGCAGTACTTC.

V usage is TRBV27 and J usage is TRBJ2-3; tentative D call: TRBD1 (5 bases). V lost 8 bases and J 5 bases, leaving 8 bases between the germline ends. CDR1 and CDR2 from the germline V gene are MNHEY and SMNVEV (reference sequence). The CDR3 loop spans 11 amino acids. CDR3 sequence: CASARGDTQYF. The DNA for the CDR3 is TGTGCCAGCGCTAGGGGAGATACGCAGTATTTT.

The chain couples TRBV5-1 to TRBJ2-1; D is ambiguous. The V end lost 1 base, the J end lost 8 bases, and 7 bases lay between the germline ends. Germline lookup yields CDR1 SGHRS and CDR2 YFSETQ. CDR3 length equals 12 residues. The CDR3 here is CASSLKTYEQFF. CDR3 nucleotide sequence: TGCGCCAGCAGCTTGAAAACTTATGAGCAGTTCTTC.